These 7 T cell receptor beta chains came from one sample sequenced in a study of early stage breast cancer tumors. Using immunoSEQ multiplex PCR, the repertoire was profiled, and TCRdb retains in-frame clones only, with some absent. The sample gives about 5,100 clones, roughly 72% of which show up once; approximately 14% is in the top ten. Sequencing was done on a sample of breast tumor tissue. The receptors here all came from a person aged 55 to 75 with breast cancer.

V is TRBV7-9 and J is TRBJ2-1; no firm D call. This CDR3 has 11 residues. Per germline, CDR1 SEHNR and CDR2 FQNEAQ (reference sequence). Trimming took 5 bases from V and 5 from J, leaving 4 bases between them. In DNA, the CDR3 is TGTGCCAGCAGCCAGAACAATGAGCAGTTCTTC. Its protein product is CASSQNNEQFF.

The chain joins TRBV28 to TRBJ2-7; 9 nucleotides match TRBD2. Germline lookup yields CDR1 MDHEN and CDR2 SYDVKM. This CDR3 contains 16 residues. With V trimmed by 3 bases and J by 7 bases, 13 bases remained unmatched. This chain's CDR3 is CASSLVGGGAYSEQYF. The CDR3 DNA follows: TGTGCCAGCAGTTTGGTCGGCGGGGGGGCTTATAGTGAGCAGTACTTC. The full variable domain, rest sourced from reference TRBV28 and TRBJ2-7, is DVKVTQSSRYLVKRTGEKVFLECVQDMDHENMFWYRQDPGLGLRLIYFSYDVKMKEKGDIPEGYSVSREKKERFSLILESASTNQTSMYLCASSLVGGGAYSEQYFGPGTRLTVT.

The J gene is TRBJ1-5, the V gene TRBV6-1; D not resolved. With 2 bases removed from V and 3 bases from J, the gap between germline ends came to 8 bases. Germline CDR1 reads MNHNS; CDR2 reads SASEGT. CDR3 length: 14 residues. The CDR3: CASSELTDNQPQHF. The CDR3 DNA follows: TGTGCCAGCAGTGAATTGACGGACAATCAGCCCCAGCATTTT.

This rearrangement joins TRBV5-5 to TRBJ2-5, with 11 bases that match TRBD1. This CDR3 comprises 16 residues. J lost 5 bases, V lost 1 base, and 7 bases had no gene match. Germline-derived CDR1 and CDR2 are SGHKS and YYEKEE (reference sequence). The CDR3 DNA is TGTGCCAGCAGCTTGCCCCGGGACAGGGGGTATGAGACCCAGTACTTC. This translates into CASSLPRDRGYETQYF. The full variable domain, its missing parts supplied by reference TRBV5-5 and TRBJ2-5, is DAGVTQSPTHLIKTRGQQVTLRCSPISGHKSVSWYQQVLGQGPQFIFQYYEKEERGRGNFPDRFSARQFPNYSSELNVNALLLGDSALYLCASSLPRDRGYETQYFGPGTRLLVL.

This chain links TRBV25-1 with TRBJ2-7, with D possibly TRBD2 on 5 matching bases. CDR3 length equals 13 residues. Germline V gene lookup returns CDR1 MGHDK and CDR2 SYGVNS. V shed 3 bases and J shed 7 bases, with 13 bases lying between them. The CDR3, as DNA: TGTGCCAGCAGTGAGGACGACTATGCTGAGCAGTACTTC. Its translation: CASSEDDYAEQYF.

J is TRBJ1-3 and V is TRBV30, with 10 bases fitting TRBD1. This CDR3 region has 15 residues. Trimming took 2 bases from V and 2 from J; bases not matched to a gene: 3. CDR1 GTSNPN and CDR2 SVGIG come from the germline V gene (reference sequence). The CDR3 DNA sequence: TGTGCCTGGAGTCAAGACAGGGGGCCTGGAAACACCATATATTTT. This sequence encodes CAWSQDRGPGNTIYF. The whole variable domain, filled in from reference TRBV30 and TRBJ1-3, reads SQTIHQWPATLVQPVGSPLSLECTVEGTSNPNLYWYRQAAGRGLQLLFYSVGIGQISSEVPQNLSASRPQDRQFILSSKKLLLSDSGFYLCAWSQDRGPGNTIYFGEGSWLTVV.

This clone was found a few times. V usage is TRBV5-4 and J usage is TRBJ2-7; 9 bases are shared with TRBD2. With 5 bases clipped from V and 5 bases from J, the junction kept 11 bases outside the gene matches. Germline CDR1 reads SGHNT; CDR2 reads YYREEE (reference sequence). CDR3 length equals 15 residues. As DNA, the CDR3 is TGTGCCAGCAGGGGCGGGAGGGGGTATATGGACGAGCAGTACTTC. It encodes CASRGGRGYMDEQYF. Looking up the rest from reference TRBV5-4 and TRBJ2-7 gives the full variable domain: ETGVTQSPTHLIKTRGQQVTLRCSSQSGHNTVSWYQQALGQGPQFIFQYYREEENGRGNFPPRFSGLQFPNYSSELNVNALELDDSALYLCASRGGRGYMDEQYFGPGTRLTVT.